This TCR beta chain was sequenced in a study of T-cell reconstitution after alpha-beta-depleted transplantation in children (dated by TCRdb to about 2016). For context, the study as a whole: Using TCR repertoire profiling, the study quantitatively followed how T-cell immune reconstitution unfolded in children after TCRalphabeta/CD19-depleted allogeneic hematopoietic cell transplantation.

Libraries were built with PCR. This sample was sequenced with an Illumina HiSeq 2500. TCR library preparation used molecular barcoding, with unique molecular identifiers applied to normalize quantification of the TCRbeta repertoire. TCRdb's own reprocessing of the public reads used fastp at Q25 and MiXCR and kept productive beta chains. Here each entry gathers all rows of one CDR3 protein and keeps the most common genes and DNA. The sample records roughly 180,000 distinct CDR3 sequences, just over 14% of which are singletons. The top ten clonotypes cover about 12% of the sample. V is pruned by 3 bases and J by 11 bases, leaving 7 bases of the junction without a gene match. The germline V gene encodes CDR1 KGHSH and CDR2 LQKENI. Measured from the cysteine to the phenylalanine, the CDR3 is 15 residues long. Only the CDR3 DNA stays, 45 bases, in frame from base 1. As for this clonotype: Which antigen it targets is not known. One base away there is no much larger clone; base qualities are not given.

Sequenced here: PBMCs from the stem cell graft donor, sampled from the stem cell graft. The receptor was derived from a human donor who donated a stem cell graft to a child with acute lymphoblastic leukemia. Recombination connected TRBV18 to TRBJ2-1, with TRBD2 matching 13 junction bases. The CDR3 in this case is CASSPGGLAGYKQFF. The nucleotide sequence is TGTGCCAGCTCACCCGGGGGACTAGCGGGATACAAGCAGTTCTTC.